The present TCR beta chain was sequenced within a study of neurological immune-mediated disorders. V shed 3 bases and J shed 5 bases, with 16 bases lying between them. The CDR3 length is 15 residues. Germline assignment: CDR1 GTSNPN and CDR2 SVGIG (reference sequence). The healthy controls volunteered at a blood bank in Maryland, USA. Findings and limits, study-wide: Healthy controls had more TCR clonal expansion than multiple sclerosis, which showed the least, whereas HTLV-1-associated myelopathy showed the most.

This clonotype was counted a few times. Its antigen remains unidentified. 5'RACE employing 10-nucleotide random UMIs yielded the cDNA. TCRdb recomputed calls from the 5' RACE reads with MiXCR, one row per CDR3 protein. This sample has about 76,000 distinct CDR3 sequences, with approximately 17% found just once. The V and J genes are TRBV30 and TRBJ2-2; D is unresolved. The sequencing input was PBMCs. The sequence was collected from a woman between 40 and 55 years old in good health. CDR3 sequence: CAWSASTGWTGELFF. In nucleotides, the CDR3 is TGTGCCTGGAGCGCCTCAACCGGGTGGACCGGGGAGCTGTTTTTT.